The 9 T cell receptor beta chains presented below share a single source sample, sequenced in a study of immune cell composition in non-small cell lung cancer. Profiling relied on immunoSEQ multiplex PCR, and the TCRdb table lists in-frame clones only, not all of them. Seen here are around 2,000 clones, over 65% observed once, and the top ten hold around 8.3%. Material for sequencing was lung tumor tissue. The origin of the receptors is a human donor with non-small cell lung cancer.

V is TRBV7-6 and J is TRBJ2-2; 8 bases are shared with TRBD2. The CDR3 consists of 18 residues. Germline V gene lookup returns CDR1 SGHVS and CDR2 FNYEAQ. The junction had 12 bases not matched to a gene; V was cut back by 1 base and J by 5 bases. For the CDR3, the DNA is TGTGCCAGCAGCTTAGTTTCCAAAGCGGGAGTCTGGACCGGGGAGCTGTTTTTT. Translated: CASSLVSKAGVWTGELFF.

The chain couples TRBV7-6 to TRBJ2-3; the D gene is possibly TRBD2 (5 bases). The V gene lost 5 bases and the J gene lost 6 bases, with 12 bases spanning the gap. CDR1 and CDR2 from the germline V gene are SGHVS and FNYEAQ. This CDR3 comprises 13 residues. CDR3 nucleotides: TGTGCCAGCAGCCCGCGGGCGGCCGATACGCAGTATTTT. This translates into CASSPRAADTQYF. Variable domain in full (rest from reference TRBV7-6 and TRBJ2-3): GAGVSQSPRYKVTKRGQDVALRCDPISGHVSLYWYRQALGQGPEFLTYFNYEAQQDKSGLPNDRFSAERPEGSISTLTIQRTEQRDSAMYRCASSPRAADTQYFGPGTRLTVL.

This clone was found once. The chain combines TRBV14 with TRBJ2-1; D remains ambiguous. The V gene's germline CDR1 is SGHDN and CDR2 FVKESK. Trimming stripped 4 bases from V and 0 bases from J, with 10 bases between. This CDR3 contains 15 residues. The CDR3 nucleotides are TGTGCCAGCAGCCCATTTATGAGCTCCTACAATGAGCAGTTCTTC. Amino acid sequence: CASSPFMSSYNEQFF.

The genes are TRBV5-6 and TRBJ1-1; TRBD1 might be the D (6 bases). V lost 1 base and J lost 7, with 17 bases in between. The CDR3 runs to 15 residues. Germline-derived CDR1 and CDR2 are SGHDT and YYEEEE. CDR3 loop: CASSLNEGNRVEAFF. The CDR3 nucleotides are TGTGCCAGCAGCTTGAATGAGGGTAACAGGGTTGAAGCTTTCTTT. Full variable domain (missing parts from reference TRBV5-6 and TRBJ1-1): DAGVTQSPTHLIKTRGQQVTLRCSPKSGHDTVSWYQQALGQGPQFIFQYYEEEERQRGNFPDRFSGHQFPNYSSELNVNALLLGDSALYLCASSLNEGNRVEAFFGQGTRLTVV.

The chain's CDR3 is CAAADRGFTDTQYF. The CDR3 region has the DNA TGTGCCGCGGCCGACAGGGGATTCACAGATACGCAGTATTTT. V is TRBV15 and J is TRBJ2-3, with TRBD1 matching 8 bases. Germline CDR1 LNHNV, CDR2 YYDKDF (reference sequence). Trimming took 11 bases from V and 2 from J; bases not matched to a gene: 9. CDR3 length equals 14 residues.

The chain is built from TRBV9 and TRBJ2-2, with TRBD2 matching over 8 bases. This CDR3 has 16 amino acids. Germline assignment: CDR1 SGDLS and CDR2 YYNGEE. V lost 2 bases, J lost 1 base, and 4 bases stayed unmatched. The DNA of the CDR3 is TGTGCCAGCAGCGTTATGGCGGGAGGGAACACCGGGGAGCTGTTTTTT. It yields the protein CASSVMAGGNTGELFF.

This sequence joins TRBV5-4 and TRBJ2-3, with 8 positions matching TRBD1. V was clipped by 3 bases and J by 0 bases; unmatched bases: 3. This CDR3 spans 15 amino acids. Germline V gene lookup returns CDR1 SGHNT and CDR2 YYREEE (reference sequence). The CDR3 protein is CASSWRTGSTDTQYF. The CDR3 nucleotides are TGTGCCAGCAGCTGGAGGACAGGGAGCACAGATACGCAGTATTTT.

The CDR3 sequence: CSAYGLTGSRPNYGYTF. Here the CDR3 DNA reads TGCAGCGCCTACGGCCTGACAGGGTCAAGGCCTAACTATGGCTACACCTTC. The chain employs TRBV29-1 and TRBJ1-2, with 7 bases aligning to TRBD1. With 7 bases clipped from V and 0 bases from J, the junction kept 17 bases outside the gene matches. Germline V gene lookup returns CDR1 SQVTM and CDR2 ANQGSEA. The CDR3 sequence is 17 residues long.

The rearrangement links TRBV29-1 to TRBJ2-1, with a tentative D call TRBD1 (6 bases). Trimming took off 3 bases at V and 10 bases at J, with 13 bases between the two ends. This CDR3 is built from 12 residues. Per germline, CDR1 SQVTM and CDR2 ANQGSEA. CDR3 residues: CSVESGASEQFF. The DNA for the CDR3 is TGCAGCGTTGAGTCAGGGGCCAGCGAGCAGTTCTTC.